Listed here is a single TCR beta chain. This record belongs to a study of control samples from healthy donors and cancer patients. Data came from immunoSEQ multiplex PCR; TCRdb stores just in-frame clones and leaves some out. The table records about 150,000 clones, approximately 93% of them present only once. The CDR3 consists of 13 residues. The ends lost 5 bases at V and 9 bases at J; junction bases unmatched: 12. The V gene's germline CDR1 is GTSNPN and CDR2 SVGIG (reference sequence). The rearrangement links TRBV30 to TRBJ1-1, with 7 bases identical to TRBD1. This clonotype was sampled from a woman in her 40s in good health. Sequenced material: blood. The CDR3 sequence is CAWDPGTVSQAFF. CDR3 sequence (DNA): TGTGCCTGGGACCCCGGGACAGTCTCTCAAGCTTTCTTT.